This is a list of T cell receptor beta chains from one sample in a study of metastatic and nonmetastatic thyroid tumors. TCRdb reprocessed the PCR reads via MiXCR. In the table there are some 36,000 clones, about 15% of which are singletons. Sequenced material: blood. Every receptor here comes from a male donor with papillary thyroid cancer or a benign thyroid nodule (not recorded which). Some clones in this sample may be carry-over from other donors' samples. CDR3s include the opening cysteine and the closing phenylalanine or tryptophan. A D gene is named only where the DNA matches it firmly. Some rows have no size entry. The others give once, few or many, or a class for an expanded clone.

len	abundance	v_gene	j_gene	d_gene	CDR3aa	CDR3nt
13	many	TRBV7-2	TRBJ2-7	NA	CASSATNSYEQYF	TGTGCCAGCAGCGCCACTAATTCCTACGAGCAGTACTTC
16	many	TRBV6-4	TRBJ2-3	TRBD1	CASSVTGGQGADTQYF	TGTGCCAGCAGTGTCACCGGAGGACAGGGCGCAGATACGCAGTATTTT
11	NA	TRBV30	TRBJ1-1	NA	CAWNRDTEAFF	TGTGCCTGGAATAGGGACACTGAAGCTTTCTTT
15	few	TRBV20-1	TRBJ2-5	NA	CSARYAFTTKETQYF	TGCAGTGCTAGATACGCCTTTACTACTAAGGAGACCCAGTACTTC
15	many	TRBV7-6	TRBJ2-2	TRBD2	CASSLTSGTAGELFF	TGTGCCAGCAGCTTAACGAGCGGGACCGCCGGGGAGCTGTTTTTT
16	many	TRBV11-2	TRBJ2-1	TRBD2	CASSSRLAETDNEQFF	TGTGCCAGCAGCTCCCGACTAGCGGAGACGGACAATGAGCAGTTCTTC
15	many	TRBV5-1	TRBJ2-3	TRBD1	CASKQDRGLSDTQYF	TGCGCCAGCAAACAGGACAGGGGTTTATCAGATACGCAGTATTTT
16	NA	TRBV11-2	TRBJ2-3	TRBD2	CASSSRSGRVADTHYF	TGTGCCAGCAGCTCCAGAAGCGGGAGGGTCGCAGATACGCATTATTTT
14	many	TRBV15	TRBJ1-4	NA	CATSRDVEGSKLFF	TGTGCCACCAGCAGAGATGTGGAGGGATCAAAACTGTTTTTT
18	many	TRBV10-3	TRBJ2-3	TRBD2	CAISESGGAGGIPDTQYF	TGTGCCATCAGTGAGTCAGGGGGAGCGGGGGGGATCCCAGATACGCAGTATTTT
14	NA	TRBV27	TRBJ2-1	NA	CASSLGLGANEQFF	TGTGCCAGCAGTTTAGGCCTCGGGGCAAATGAGCAGTTCTTC
13	few	TRBV6-4	TRBJ1-1	NA	CASSAQLNTEAFF	TGTGCCAGCAGTGCGCAATTGAACACTGAAGCTTTCTTT
17	medium-sized	TRBV27	TRBJ2-1	TRBD2	CASSLPGLAGGNNEQFF	TGTGCCAGCAGTTTACCTGGACTAGCGGGAGGCAACAATGAGCAGTTCTTC
15	NA	TRBV11-2	TRBJ2-7	NA	CASTSPLGLFYEQYF	TGTGCCAGCACATCACCCTTGGGACTGTTCTACGAGCAGTACTTC
17	NA	TRBV11-1	TRBJ2-3	TRBD2	CASTLGLAGGITHTQYF	TGTGCCAGCACCTTGGGCTTAGCGGGAGGGATCACACATACGCAGTATTTT
15	NA	TRBV6-1	TRBJ2-3	NA	CASGAIGTGSDTQYF	TGTGCCAGCGGTGCTATCGGGACGGGGTCAGATACGCAGTATTTT
15	many	TRBV29-1	TRBJ1-4	NA	CSVEDRGTTGEKLFF	TGCAGCGTTGAAGATCGTGGGACTACGGGGGAAAAACTGTTTTTT
18	NA	TRBV11-2	TRBJ2-7	TRBD2	CASSLVLAGGPRMYEQYF	TGTGCCAGCAGCTTAGTACTAGCGGGAGGGCCAAGGATGTACGAGCAGTACTTC
12	many	TRBV13	TRBJ2-4	NA	CASSFPKNIQYF	TGTGCCAGCAGCTTCCCCAAAAACATTCAGTACTTC
13	many	TRBV9	TRBJ1-1	NA	CASSVEQGGEAFF	TGTGCCAGCAGCGTAGAACAGGGAGGTGAAGCTTTCTTT
14	once	TRBV7-9	TRBJ2-1	NA	CASRGRGTYNEQFF	TGTGCCAGCAGAGGTAGAGGGACCTACAATGAGCAGTTCTTC
16	many	TRBV6-1	TRBJ2-3	TRBD2	CASSVSAGGATDTQYF	TGTGCCAGCAGTGTTTCAGCGGGGGGAGCGACAGATACGCAGTATTTT
16	many	TRBV9	TRBJ1-4	TRBD1	CASSPRGGGPGRKLFF	TGTGCCAGCAGCCCCCGGGGAGGGGGCCCCGGGCGAAAACTGTTTTTT
15	many	TRBV19	TRBJ2-6	NA	CASSDGGSGANVLTF	TGTGCCAGTAGTGACGGGGGCTCCGGGGCCAACGTCCTGACTTTC
14	many	TRBV4-2	TRBJ1-2	NA	CASSQDDGNYGYTF	TGTGCCAGCAGCCAAGATGACGGAAACTATGGCTACACCTTC
15	NA	TRBV6-4	TRBJ2-2	NA	CPSIDSNGGAGELFF	TGTCCCAGCATTGACTCGAATGGGGGAGCCGGGGAGCTGTTTTTT
14	many	TRBV12-3/TRBV12-4	TRBJ2-1	TRBD2	CASSLGGGGLEQFF	TGTGCCAGCAGTTTAGGCGGGGGGGGACTAGAGCAGTTCTTC
15	many	TRBV28	TRBJ2-1	TRBD2	CASSSAGGSYNEQFF	TGTGCCAGCAGTTCAGCGGGGGGCTCCTACAATGAGCAGTTCTTC
15	NA	TRBV6-1	TRBJ2-2	TRBD2	CASSGSGGTTGELFF	TGTGCCAGCAGTGGCAGCGGGGGAACCACCGGGGAGCTGTTTTTT
15	NA	TRBV7-8	TRBJ2-2	NA	CASSLREVQDGELFF	TGTGCCAGCAGCTTGCGTGAGGTCCAGGACGGGGAGCTGTTTTTT
15	many	TRBV5-1	TRBJ2-2	NA	CASSTVVVGTGELFF	TGCGCCAGCAGCACCGTGGTCGTCGGCACCGGGGAGCTGTTTTTT